These T cell receptor beta chains were read from a single sample in a study of long-term antiretroviral therapy in people with HIV. Profiled with immunoSEQ multiplex PCR; TCRdb holds only in-frame clones, not every one. The top ten hold 7.5% to 9.5% of the sample, which has about 20,000 clones, approximately 90% seen once. The specimen comprised unsorted PBMCs, sampled 4.4 years before starting antiretroviral therapy. The receptor source for this set is a woman aged 30 to 39 with HIV. Each CDR3 is given with its conserved first and last residue. The D gene is left open where the match is weak. Some rows have no size entry. The others give once, few or many, or a class for an expanded clone.

clone size	V gene	J gene	D gene	CDR3 protein	CDR3 DNA
.	TRBV11-2	TRBJ2-7	.	CASSLVDVAYEQYF	TGTGCCAGCAGCTTAGTAGACGTAGCCTACGAGCAGTACTTC
.	TRBV6-6	TRBJ1-2	.	CASRTKPGHLDGYTF	TGTGCCAGCAGAACCAAACCGGGACACCTTGATGGCTACACCTTC
.	TRBV5-1	TRBJ1-1	.	CASSLALAGSEAFF	TGCGCCAGCAGCTTGGCCCTGGCGGGATCAGAAGCTTTCTTT
.	TRBV9	TRBJ2-3	TRBD2	CASSPRMASGDFTDTQYF	TGTGCCAGCAGCCCCCGTATGGCTAGCGGGGATTTCACAGATACGCAGTATTTT
.	TRBV7-2	TRBJ1-1	.	CASSLVGVWTEAFF	TGTGCCAGCAGCTTAGTGGGGGTTTGGACTGAAGCTTTCTTT
once	TRBV4-3	TRBJ1-2	.	CASSQDSGGVGFGYTF	TGCGCCAGCAGCCAAGATTCGGGAGGGGTAGGGTTTGGCTACACCTTC
.	TRBV6-1	TRBJ1-2	.	CASSEVAIGGYTF	TGTGCCAGCAGTGAAGTGGCAATAGGTGGCTACACCTTC
.	TRBV27	TRBJ1-6	.	CASSLKGQRNSPLHF	TGTGCCAGCAGTTTAAAAGGACAGAGAAATTCACCCCTCCACTTT
.	TRBV14	TRBJ1-1	.	CASSSFPDTEAFF	TGTGCCAGCAGCTCCTTTCCGGACACTGAAGCTTTCTTT
.	TRBV7-9	TRBJ1-6	.	CASSSRGQGNSPLHF	TGTGCCAGCAGCTCCAGGGGCCAGGGGAATTCACCCCTCCACTTT
.	TRBV7-2	TRBJ2-7	TRBD1	CASSSDRGYEQYF	TGTGCCAGCAGCTCCGACAGGGGCTACGAGCAGTACTTC
.	TRBV13	TRBJ1-4	.	CASSSKQGSLNEKLFF	TGTGCCAGCAGCTCAAAACAGGGTTCGTTAAATGAAAAACTGTTTTTT
.	TRBV5-1	TRBJ1-3	.	CASSLGGDWEDSGNTIYF	TGCGCCAGCAGCTTGGGAGGGGACTGGGAAGACTCTGGAAACACCATATATTTT
.	TRBV2	TRBJ2-3	.	CASSESFRPIRTQYF	TGTGCCAGCAGTGAATCTTTTAGACCCATTCGTACGCAGTATTTT
.	TRBV7-2	TRBJ2-7	.	CASSLAVPYEQYF	TGTGCCAGCAGCTTAGCGGTCCCCTACGAGCAGTACTTC
.	TRBV7-2	TRBJ1-4	TRBD1	CASSLRTGSLHEKLFF	TGTGCCAGCAGCCTACGGACAGGGAGCCTTCATGAAAAACTGTTTTTT
.	TRBV9	TRBJ1-1	TRBD1	CASSVIDRDWTEAFF	TGTGCCAGCAGCGTAATTGACAGGGACTGGACTGAAGCTTTCTTT
.	TRBV2	TRBJ2-6	TRBD1	CASRDRAGANVLTF	TGTGCCAGCAGAGACAGGGCTGGGGCCAACGTCCTGACTTTC
.	TRBV19	TRBJ1-2	.	CAITIKRGANYGYTF	TGTGCCATCACCATCAAAAGGGGAGCTAACTATGGCTACACCTTC
.	TRBV7-8	TRBJ1-4	TRBD1	CASSFSQQGIISTNEKLFF	TGTGCCAGCAGCTTTAGTCAACAGGGGATTATTTCAACTAATGAAAAACTGTTTTTT
.	TRBV7-9	TRBJ2-7	.	CASSLVEEPYEQYF	TGTGCCAGCAGCTTAGTAGAGGAACCCTACGAGCAGTACTTC
.	TRBV7-2	TRBJ2-4	.	CASSLARQGNIQYF	TGTGCCAGCAGCTTAGCCAGGCAGGGCAACATTCAGTACTTC
.	TRBV9	TRBJ1-6	TRBD1	CASSRLTGVGNSPLHF	TGTGCCAGCAGCAGACTCACAGGGGTAGGTAATTCACCCCTCCACTTT
few	TRBV19	TRBJ1-5	.	CACRGTYSNQPQHF	TGTGCCTGTCGCGGGACTTATAGCAATCAGCCCCAGCATTTT
.	TRBV4-2	TRBJ1-1	.	CASSQEKRNTEAFF	TGTGCCAGCAGCCAAGAGAAGCGGAACACTGAAGCTTTCTTT
.	TRBV6-1	TRBJ1-2	.	CASSLGPNYGYTF	TGTGCCAGCAGTCTGGGACCTAACTATGGCTACACCTTC
.	TRBV6-1	TRBJ1-1	TRBD1	CASSWDSENTEAFF	TGTGCCAGCAGCTGGGACAGCGAAAACACTGAAGCTTTCTTT
.	TRBV10-2	TRBJ2-1	TRBD2	CASRASGPYNEQFF	TGCGCCAGCAGGGCTAGCGGGCCTTACAATGAGCAGTTCTTC
.	TRBV7-8	TRBJ2-1	TRBD1	CASSLGSGQESSYNEQFF	TGTGCCAGCAGCTTAGGGAGCGGACAGGAGAGCTCCTACAATGAGCAGTTCTTC
.	TRBV7-3	TRBJ2-1	TRBD2	CASSSLAGSSYNEQFF	TGTGCCAGCAGCTCCTTAGCGGGAAGCTCCTACAATGAGCAGTTCTTC
.	TRBV9	TRBJ2-3	TRBD1	CASSVAGTGSLGDTQYF	TGTGCCAGCAGCGTAGCGGGGACAGGGAGTTTAGGAGATACGCAGTATTTT
.	TRBV7-9	TRBJ2-3	.	CASSLAVQSSSTDTQYF	TGTGCCAGCAGCTTAGCTGTCCAGTCTTCTAGCACAGATACGCAGTATTTT
.	TRBV4-3	TRBJ1-2	.	CASSQGRGTNYGYTF	TGCGCCAGCAGCCAAGGGAGGGGGACTAACTATGGCTACACCTTC
.	TRBV19	TRBJ1-2	.	CASSIQIANYGYTF	TGTGCCAGTAGTATCCAGATAGCTAACTATGGCTACACCTTC
.	TRBV6-4	TRBJ1-2	.	CASSVGSNYGYTF	TGTGCCAGCAGTGTTGGCAGTAACTATGGCTACACCTTC
once	TRBV7-9	TRBJ2-7	.	CASSSSTGRHEQYF	TGTGCCAGCAGCTCGTCGACAGGGAGGCACGAGCAGTACTTC
.	TRBV4-3	TRBJ2-5	.	CASSQGSFSCEGQARGTQYF	TGCGCCAGCAGCCAAGGATCTTTTTCGTGCGAGGGCCAAGCACGGGGGACCCAGTACTTC
.	TRBV7-2	TRBJ2-7	TRBD1	CASSTRTGTYEQYF	TGTGCCAGCAGCACCCGGACAGGGACCTACGAGCAGTACTTC
.	TRBV7-2	TRBJ1-1	.	CASSKQGMNTEAFF	TGTGCCAGCAGCAAGCAGGGGATGAACACTGAAGCTTTCTTT
.	TRBV28	TRBJ2-1	TRBD1	CASSSGQGDVYNEQFF	TGTGCCAGCAGTTCCGGACAGGGGGACGTCTACAATGAGCAGTTCTTC
.	TRBV2	TRBJ2-1	.	CASRTGGSYNEQFF	TGTGCCAGCCGCACCGGCGGATCCTACAATGAGCAGTTCTTC
once	TRBV30	TRBJ2-2	TRBD2	CAWRGRAGELFF	TGTGCCTGGAGAGGGAGGGCCGGGGAGCTGTTTTTT
.	TRBV5-1	TRBJ2-1	.	CASSLGQGSHSYNEQFF	TGCGCCAGCAGCTTGGGCCAGGGTAGTCACTCCTACAATGAGCAGTTCTTC
large	TRBV15	TRBJ2-1	.	CATSSDIPGTEEFF	TGTGCCACCAGCAGTGATATTCCGGGGACGGAGGAGTTCTTC
.	TRBV6-5	TRBJ2-7	TRBD2	CASSSYGGAYEQYF	TGTGCCAGCAGTTCCTACGGGGGGGCCTACGAGCAGTACTTC
.	TRBV4-3	TRBJ2-1	TRBD2	CASSQATSGGPDEQFF	TGCGCCAGCAGCCAAGCTACTAGCGGGGGGCCGGATGAGCAGTTCTTC